Listed below are T cell receptor beta chains from one sample, sequenced in a study of T cell responses to AZD1222 COVID-19 vaccine. TCRdb keeps only in-frame clones here, not all; method: immunoSEQ multiplex PCR. The sample yields roughly 18,000 clones, around 83% seen once. This specimen was peripheral blood, taken 28 days after the second AZD1222 dose. These receptors all come from an adult who received the AZD1222 COVID-19 vaccine. The CDR3 runs from the conserved cysteine through the conserved F or W. The D gene is left open where the match is weak. Only part of the rows carry a size: once, few, many, or a class if the clone is expanded.

cdr3_aa cdr3_nt j_call d_call clone_size v_call
CASSREASSYNSPLHF TGTGCCAGCAGCCGGGAGGCGAGCTCCTATAATTCACCCCTCCACTTT TRBJ1-6 NA NA TRBV5-4
CASSSYGGNQPQHF TGTGCCAGCAGTTCGTATGGGGGCAATCAGCCCCAGCATTTT TRBJ1-5 NA NA TRBV27
CASSSLLASAYEQYF TGTGCCAGCTCCTCGTTACTAGCGAGTGCCTACGAGCAGTACTTC TRBJ2-7 TRBD2 once TRBV18
CASSAGGAYEQYF TGTGCCAGCAGTGCCGGCGGAGCCTACGAGCAGTACTTC TRBJ2-7 NA NA TRBV2
CASSPADTQYF TGTGCCAGCAGCCCTGCAGATACGCAGTATTTT TRBJ2-3 NA NA TRBV9
CASRQPGGNYGYTF TGCGCCAGCAGACAACCAGGGGGTAACTATGGCTACACCTTC TRBJ1-2 TRBD1 few TRBV4-1
CASSHRTGTGGNEQYF TGCGCCAGCAGCCATCGCACCGGGACAGGGGGAAACGAGCAGTACTTC TRBJ2-7 TRBD1 NA TRBV4-1
CASSKTGTENHNEQFF TGTGCCAGCAGCAAAACCGGGACAGAAAATCACAATGAGCAGTTCTTC TRBJ2-1 TRBD1 NA TRBV7-2
CASRGQGSSYEQYF TGCGCCAGCAGGGGACAGGGAAGCTCCTACGAGCAGTACTTC TRBJ2-7 TRBD1 NA TRBV10-2
CASSLHVRSGNTIYF TGTGCCAGCAGCTTACACGTGCGCTCTGGAAACACCATATATTTT TRBJ1-3 NA NA TRBV11-3
CASSSYSDTEAFF TGTGCCAGCTCAAGCTACTCCGACACTGAAGCTTTCTTT TRBJ1-1 NA NA TRBV7-9
CASSGQDNQPQHF TGTGCCAGCAGTGGACAGGATAATCAGCCCCAGCATTTT TRBJ1-5 TRBD1 NA TRBV12-3/TRBV12-4
CASSPNSIKGTDEQYF TGTGCCAGCAGTCCTAACTCCATCAAGGGGACCGACGAGCAGTACTTC TRBJ2-7 NA NA TRBV27
CASSAGGYGAYEQYF TGTGCCAGCAGCGCTGGAGGGTATGGAGCGTACGAGCAGTACTTC TRBJ2-7 NA NA TRBV7-9
CASSQEGSGIVGAQYF TGCGCCAGCAGCCAAGAAGGTAGCGGGATTGTGGGGGCGCAGTATTTT TRBJ2-3 TRBD2 few TRBV4-3
CSVDPGPTDEQFF TGCAGCGTTGACCCGGGACCTACGGATGAGCAGTTCTTC TRBJ2-1 NA NA TRBV29-1
CATSAGGLDRVSEQFF TGTGCCACCAGTGCTGGGGGGTTGGACAGGGTTAGTGAGCAGTTCTTC TRBJ2-1 TRBD1 NA TRBV24-1
CASSQRGMAYEQYF TGCGCCAGCAGCCAAAGGGGAATGGCCTACGAGCAGTACTTC TRBJ2-7 NA NA TRBV4-1
CASSFSGIGELFF TGTGCCAGCAGTTTTTCAGGGATCGGGGAGCTGTTTTTT TRBJ2-2 NA few TRBV27
CASSHYQGRTEAFF TGCGCCAGCAGCCACTACCAGGGGAGAACTGAAGCTTTCTTT TRBJ1-1 NA NA TRBV4-1
CASSPLRTENTEAFF TGTGCCAGCTCACCACTTCGGACGGAGAACACTGAAGCTTTCTTT TRBJ1-1 NA NA TRBV18
CASSTGTANTGELFF TGTGCCAGCAGTACCGGGACAGCTAACACCGGGGAGCTGTTTTTT TRBJ2-2 TRBD1 once TRBV6-5